The 8 T cell receptor beta chains below come from one sample, sequenced in a study of blood T cell repertoires in COVID-19. Method: immunoSEQ multiplex PCR; TCRdb's copy keeps in-frame clones and lacks some. The sample records 250,000 to 300,000 clones, about 73% being singletons. The sample comprised peripheral blood. The source of these receptors is a woman over 75 with acute or convalescent COVID-19.

The rearrangement uses TRBV5-1 and TRBJ1-4; 7 positions match TRBD1. The germline gives CDR1 SGHRS, CDR2 YFSETQ. The CDR3 consists of 15 residues. V shed 4 bases, J shed 4 bases, and the junction held 7 bases outside the gene matches. The CDR3 region is CASSRNRDSNEKLFF. In nucleotides, the CDR3 is TGCGCCAGCAGCAGAAACCGGGACAGTAATGAAAAACTGTTTTTT.

This chain uses TRBV19 with TRBJ2-7; D may be TRBD1 (5 bases). V dropped 2 bases and J dropped 5 bases, with 7 bases sitting between them. The germline CDR1 and CDR2 sequences are LNHDA and SQIVND (reference sequence). This CDR3 region has 12 residues. The CDR3 is CASSISGNEQYF. CDR3 coding DNA: TGTGCCAGTAGTATATCAGGGAACGAGCAGTACTTC.

The V call is TRBV9, the J call TRBJ1-3, with 7 nucleotides matching TRBD1. The CDR3 spans 14 residues. J was trimmed by 12 bases and V by 0 bases; bases with no gene match: 9. Germline V CDR1 and CDR2: SGDLS, YYNGEE. CDR3 bases: TGTGCCAGCAGCGTAGGCCCCCCCGACAGGGACATATATTTT. The encoded protein is CASSVGPPDRDIYF.

The chain combines TRBV3-1 (or the pseudogene TRBV3-2) with TRBJ1-3, with 7 bases matching TRBD1. The V gene's germline CDR1 is LGHDT and CDR2 YNNKEL (reference sequence). The CDR3 is 15 residues long. With 4 bases clipped from V and 3 bases from J, the junction kept 6 bases outside the gene matches. CDR3: CASSPRTGVGNTIYF. The CDR3 nucleotides read TGTGCCAGCAGCCCCCGAACAGGGGTTGGAAACACCATATATTTT.

The chain is built from TRBV6-5 and TRBJ2-2, with 7 bases fitting TRBD1. Germline CDR1 reads MNHEY; CDR2 reads SVGAGI. Trimming cost V 7 bases and J 2 bases; bases outside gene matches: 7. The CDR3 is 15 amino acids. The CDR3 DNA reads TGTGCCAGCACTCGACAGGGACCTAACACCGGGGAGCTGTTTTTT. Encoded protein: CASTRQGPNTGELFF.

The chain links TRBV19 to TRBJ2-7; perhaps TRBD2 as D (5 bases). The length of the CDR3 is 16 residues. The germline CDR1 and CDR2 sequences are LNHDA and SQIVND (reference sequence). The V end was cut by 1 base, the J end by 5 bases, with 18 bases between. The CDR3 region has the DNA TGTGCCAGTAGTATAGTAGCGTTTGGGAGTACCCACGAGCAGTACTTC. Its protein product is CASSIVAFGSTHEQYF.

The chain is built from TRBV9 and TRBJ2-3, with D perhaps matching TRBD1 (5 bases). V gave up 4 bases and J gave up 2 bases, with 17 bases separating them. The CDR3 spans 16 residues. Germline values: CDR1 SGDLS, CDR2 YYNGEE. CDR3: CASSSSDRPTTDTQYF. The CDR3 DNA follows: TGTGCCAGCAGCTCAAGCGACAGACCAACCACAGATACGCAGTATTTT.

The rearrangement links TRBV9 to TRBJ1-1; tentative D call: TRBD1 (5 bases). The V gene lost 3 bases and the J gene lost 6 bases, with 15 bases spanning the gap. This CDR3 has 14 residues. Germline V gene lookup returns CDR1 SGDLS and CDR2 YYNGEE. The CDR3 region has the DNA TGTGCCAGCAGCGCCCAGTTAGGAGGGGCTGAAGCTTTCTTT. Translated, it gives CASSAQLGGAEAFF.